The rows below give T cell receptor beta chains drawn from one sample of a study of Graves' ophthalmopathy and Graves' hyperthyroidism. From the multiplex PCR reads, TCRdb called clonotypes with MiXCR, one entry per CDR3 protein. The sample contains about 1.1 million distinct CDR3 sequences, 36% of which appear only once. Specimen: peripheral blood or thyroid tissue (not recorded which). All receptors come from an adult man with Graves' hyperthyroidism. Each CDR3 is given with its conserved first and last residue. D genes are given only for firm matches.

.	13	TRBV10-2	TRBJ2-3	CASSELKTDTQYF
.	15	TRBV5-6	TRBJ1-1	CASSLAGLPRRDAFF
TRBD1	17	TRBV7-9	TRBJ1-6	CASSFRDRGSANSPLHF
TRBD1	13	TRBV10-3	TRBJ1-2	CATSGTGNYGYTF
.	13	TRBV7-9	TRBJ2-7	CASSLGTAYEQYF
.	17	TRBV3-1	TRBJ1-3	CASSQVPFARSGNTIYF
.	14	TRBV4-2	TRBJ1-1	CASSHDTGRTEAFF
.	10	TRBV30	TRBJ1-1	CAWGRRSAFF
.	13	TRBV7-6	TRBJ1-3	CASSSSSENTIYF
.	12	TRBV2	TRBJ2-7	CASGKQSYEQYF
.	12	TRBV20-1	TRBJ2-2	CSARRGTGELFF
TRBD2	15	TRBV20-1	TRBJ2-5	CSARDPSGSVKTQYF